This TCR beta chain was found in a study of blood T cell repertoires in COVID-19. Across the study: Specimens from acute and convalescent COVID-19 originated in the United States, Italy and Spain. T cells, B-cell-depleted T cells, or PBMCs supplied cDNA or gDNA.

V shed 3 bases and J 4 bases; nucleotides not matched to a gene: 9. The CDR3 contains 16 residues. Germline V lookup: CDR1 SGHAT, CDR2 FQNNGV. As processed by the authors: Reference gene primers were amplified, and this amplification served to estimate nucleated cell counts. This table comes from immunoSEQ multiplex PCR, and its TCRdb copy is limited to in-frame clones, with some not included. D and trimming come from the DNA, and the V and J calls and clone size come from that table. The sample carries over 250,000 clones, 65% to 90% recorded once. This clone came up once. The sequenced sample was peripheral blood. The V call is TRBV11-2, the J call TRBJ1-5; 7 positions agree with TRBD1. This receptor was identified in a man aged 50-59 years with active or convalescent COVID-19. CDR3 sequence (DNA): TGTGCCAGCAGCTTTGGACCCACAGGGGAAAATCAGCCCCAGCATTTT. Its protein is CASSFGPTGENQPQHF.